The 22 T cell receptor beta chains listed next were all sequenced from one sample in a study of blood T cells in healthy people across ages. Next came a second PCR, run for roughly 6 to 11 cycles, which used a sample-barcoded 5' primer along with a J-beta primer mix. TCRdb re-called the 5' RACE reads with MiXCR, one entry per CDR3 protein. The sample shows roughly 2 million distinct CDR3 sequences, approximately 50% of them seen only once. Sequenced: blood. Receptor source: a woman aged 35 to 49 in good health.

On this clonotype: An end of the junction does not agree with germline; a read error may underlie this. The V gene is TRBV11-3, the J gene TRBJ2-1; D unresolved. Germline V gene data show CDR1 as SGHNT and CDR2 as YENEEA. There are 13 residues in the CDR3. CDR3 sequence (DNA): TGTGCCAGCAGCGTAGAAGTCAAAGGAGAGCAGTTCTTC. As protein: CASSVEVKGEQFF.

Regarding this clonotype: One junction end does not reproduce the germline sequence, and a read error may be involved. This sequence joins TRBV27 and TRBJ2-5; possible D gene TRBD1, 5 bases. CDR1 MNHEY and CDR2 SMNVEV come from the germline V gene (reference sequence). This CDR3 has 14 amino acids. Here the CDR3 DNA reads TGTGCCAGCAGTAGCCAGGGTAATCAAGAGGCCCAGTACTTC. It encodes CASSSQGNQEAQYF.

V usage is TRBV2 and J usage is TRBJ1-2; tentatively, D is TRBD1 (6 bases). Trimming took off 3 bases at V and 1 base at J, with 9 bases between the two ends. CDR3 size: 14 residues. The germline gives CDR1 SNHLY, CDR2 FYNNEI. In DNA, the CDR3 is TGTGCCAGCAGTGATTCCAGGGGTAACTATGGCTACACCTTC. Protein: CASSDSRGNYGYTF.

The rearrangement links TRBV3-1 to TRBJ1-6; the match to TRBD1 covers 9 bases. CDR3 size: 20 residues. The germline CDR1 and CDR2 sequences are LGHDT and YNNKEL (reference sequence). Trimming cost V 3 bases and J 0 bases; bases outside gene matches: 12. CDR3 residues: CASSHGRTGAVNSYNSPLHF. CDR3 coding DNA: TGTGCCAGCAGCCACGGAAGGACAGGGGCTGTCAACTCCTATAATTCACCCCTCCACTTT.

The V gene is TRBV7-9, the J gene TRBJ2-7, with TRBD1 matching over 8 bases. V lost 4 bases to trimming and J lost 2 bases; unmatched junction nucleotides: 7. The CDR3 has 15 amino acids. The V gene's germline CDR1 is SEHNR and CDR2 FQNEAQ (reference sequence). The CDR3 sequence: CASSSPGQAAYEQYF. The CDR3 region has the DNA TGTGCCAGCAGCTCTCCGGGACAGGCCGCCTACGAGCAGTACTTC. Full variable domain (remainder filled in from reference TRBV7-9 and TRBJ2-7): DTGVSQNPRHKITKRGQNVTFRCDPISEHNRLYWYRQTLGQGPEFLTYFQNEAQLEKSRLLSDRFSAERPKGSFSTLEIQRTEQGDSAMYLCASSSPGQAAYEQYFGPGTRLTVT.

The gene calls are TRBV18 and TRBJ2-7, with D unclear. With 1 base removed from V and 5 bases from J, the gap between germline ends came to 9 bases. CDR1 KGHSH and CDR2 LQKENI come from the germline V gene. CDR3 length: 13 residues. This CDR3 reads CASSPQKPNEQYF. CDR3 DNA: TGTGCCAGCTCACCACAGAAACCGAACGAGCAGTACTTC.

The rearrangement joins TRBV7-2 to TRBJ1-1; possible D gene TRBD1, 6 bases. Germline V CDR1 and CDR2: SGHTA, FQGNSA. V was clipped by 4 bases and J by 4 bases, with 13 bases between them. CDR3 length equals 14 residues. The CDR3 sequence is CASSSRWGRTEAFF. The CDR3 nucleotides are TGTGCCAGCAGCTCCCGGTGGGGGCGCACTGAAGCTTTCTTT.

CDR3 sequence: CASPAQGRYGYTF. In nucleotides, the CDR3 is TGTGCCAGCCCAGCTCAGGGGCGCTATGGCTACACCTTC. This rearrangement joins TRBV18 to TRBJ1-2, with D maybe TRBD1 (6 bases). This CDR3 region has 13 residues. V was pared by 8 bases and J by 4 bases, with 14 bases between. Germline V CDR1 and CDR2: KGHSH, LQKENI.

This clonotype appeared once. The chain employs TRBV6-2 or TRBV6-3 and TRBJ2-5, with 10 bases that match TRBD1. The DNA end is more similar to TRBJ2-7, so the J call may be wrong. The germline CDR1 and CDR2 sequences are MNHEY and SVGEGT. The CDR3 sequence is 16 residues long. The CDR3: CASSPRRDRGRFEQYF. In DNA form, the CDR3 reads TGTGCCAGCAGCCCCCGGCGAGACAGGGGGCGGTTCGAGCAGTACTTC.

This clonotype has ten or more counts. The chain carries TRBV29-1 and TRBJ2-1, with 9 bases aligning to TRBD2. V was pared by 2 bases and J by 5 bases, with 13 bases of the junction left unmatched. CDR1 and CDR2 (germline): SQVTM, ANQGSEA. The CDR3 sequence is 17 residues long. In nucleotides, the CDR3 is TGCAGCGTTGAAACGAGGCGGGGGGGCCGTATCCACAATGAGCAGTTCTTC. Its protein is CSVETRRGGRIHNEQFF.

The chain joins TRBV5-1 to TRBJ2-3; TRBD1 might be the D (6 bases). This CDR3 has 16 amino acids. The ends were cut back, 4 bases at V and 7 bases at J, with 22 bases in the middle. CDR1 SGHRS and CDR2 YFSETQ come from the germline V gene. The CDR3 sequence is CASSPWQGSELNTQYF. CDR3 coding DNA: TGCGCCAGCAGCCCTTGGCAGGGGTCGGAGTTAAATACGCAGTATTTT.

This clonotype was detected only a few times. This sequence joins TRBV5-1 and TRBJ1-2, with TRBD1 matching over 7 bases. Germline V gives CDR1 SGHRS, CDR2 YFSETQ. The V and J ends lost 3 bases and 8 bases, in that order; junction bases with no gene match: 7. The CDR3 is 13 amino acids. The CDR3 bases are TGCGCCAGCAGCTCCCCCACAGGGGTCGGCTACACCTTC. Translating gives CASSSPTGVGYTF. The full variable domain, in which reference TRBV5-1 and TRBJ1-2 provide the parts outside the CDR3, is KAGVTQTPRYLIKTRGQQVTLSCSPISGHRSVSWYQQTPGQGLQFLFEYFSETQRNKGNFPGRFSGRQFSNSRSEMNVSTLELGDSALYLCASSSPTGVGYTFGSGTRLTVV.

This chain connects TRBV11-2 to TRBJ2-1; TRBD2 aligns across 9 bases. CDR1 SGHAT and CDR2 FQNNGV come from the germline V gene. Trimming removed 2 bases from V and 0 bases from J; junction bases left unmatched: 20. CDR3 length: 22 amino acids. CDR3 in amino acids: CASSLISLFGSGGTLSYNEQFF. CDR3 coding DNA: TGTGCCAGCAGCTTAATCTCCCTTTTTGGTAGCGGGGGAACCCTCTCCTACAATGAGCAGTTCTTC.

This clonotype was found a few times. The V gene is TRBV12-3 or TRBV12-4, the J gene TRBJ2-5; the match to TRBD1 covers 7 bases. With V trimmed by 0 bases and J by 5 bases, 6 bases remained unmatched. This CDR3 is built from 15 residues. For the CDR3, the DNA is TGTGCCAGCAGTTTAGCGCTAAAGGGGGCCGAGACCCAGTACTTC. The encoded protein is CASSLALKGAETQYF.

The chain carries TRBV7-2 and TRBJ2-1; possible D gene TRBD2, 6 bases. In germline, CDR1 is SGHTA, CDR2 FQGNSA. V lost 8 bases and J lost 5, with 13 bases in between. The CDR3 consists of 13 residues. DNA of the CDR3: TGTGCCAGCCGGGGAGGTCTGAACAATGAGCAGTTCTTC. Protein product: CASRGGLNNEQFF.

The CDR3 region is CASKGPMNTEAFF. CDR3 DNA: TGTGCCAGCAAAGGGCCTATGAACACTGAAGCTTTCTTT. This chain uses TRBV6-1 with TRBJ1-1; D not certain. The CDR3 extends over 13 amino acids. Germline V gene data show CDR1 as MNHNS and CDR2 as SASEGT. V was cut by 7 bases and J by 0 bases, with 9 bases left in between.

V is TRBV9 and J is TRBJ2-1; D is undetermined. V was clipped by 2 bases and J by 5 bases, with 5 bases between them. CDR1 SGDLS and CDR2 YYNGEE come from the germline V gene. This CDR3 comprises 12 residues. For the CDR3, the DNA is TGTGCCAGCAGCGTGGAAGACAATGAGCAGTTCTTC. Translated, it gives CASSVEDNEQFF.

In its sample, this clonotype was seen a few times. The V and J genes are TRBV12-3 or TRBV12-4 and TRBJ2-7; D remains unclear. The CDR3 covers 13 residues. The V end lost 6 bases, the J end lost 2 bases, and 11 bases lay between the germline ends. The CDR3 reads CASSRAVTYEQYF. The CDR3 bases are TGTGCCAGCAGCCGGGCCGTGACCTACGAGCAGTACTTC.

The sample holds many counts of this clonotype. The CDR3 reads CASKSDSFYGYTF. CDR3 bases: TGTGCCAGCAAGTCCGACAGCTTCTATGGCTACACCTTC. The chain links TRBV7-2 to TRBJ1-2, with a tentative D call TRBD1 (5 bases). The V end lost 7 bases, the J end lost 4 bases, and 13 bases lay between the germline ends. Germline V lookup: CDR1 SGHTA, CDR2 FQGNSA. This CDR3 region has 13 residues.

This clonotype was observed a few times. This sequence joins TRBV20-1 and TRBJ2-3; a possible D gene is TRBD1 (6 bases). CDR1 DFQATT and CDR2 SNEGSKA come from the germline V gene (reference sequence). This CDR3 spans 11 amino acids. The CDR3 coding sequence is TGCAGCCACAGGGTTGCAGATACGCAGTATTTT. This gives the protein CSHRVADTQYF.

This chain uses TRBV6-5 with TRBJ1-4, with no clear D. The CDR3 has 10 amino acids. Per the germline V gene, CDR1 is MNHEY and CDR2 is SVGAGI. V was trimmed by 10 bases and J by 6 bases, leaving 6 bases between them. CDR3: CATEYEKLFF. As DNA, the CDR3 is TGTGCCACCGAGTATGAAAAACTGTTTTTT.

This clonotype was observed a handful of times. CDR3 DNA: TGTGCCAGCAGTTTAGTATCGAGGGTAGAGACCCAGTACTTC. Translation gives CASSLVSRVETQYF. The V and J genes are TRBV28 and TRBJ2-5, with D possibly TRBD2 on 5 matching bases. Germline-derived CDR1 and CDR2 are MDHEN and SYDVKM. The V end was cut by 2 bases, the J end by 4 bases, with 11 bases between. This CDR3 region has 14 residues.